These 23 T cell receptor beta chains share one sample of origin, sequenced in a study of T cells in Graves' hyperthyroidism and ophthalmopathy. Amplification yielded TCR beta CDR3 regions, with RNA transcripts as the source. Primed by the HTBI set, a first-round RT-PCR was run on the TCR CDR3. One entry per CDR3 protein, called by TCRdb with MiXCR from the multiplex PCR reads. The data show some 350,000 distinct CDR3 sequences, approximately 16% seen once. The sample was blood. Receptor source: an older woman with Graves' ophthalmopathy.

This rearrangement joins TRBV5-8 to TRBJ1-5; tentatively, D is TRBD1 (6 bases). This CDR3 region has 14 residues. V was clipped by 5 bases and J by 3 bases, with 12 bases between them. Germline V gives CDR1 SGHTS, CDR2 YDEGEE. CDR3 loop: CASSLQGPNQPQHF. The CDR3 bases are TGTGCCAGCAGTTTACAGGGACCCAATCAGCCCCAGCATTTT.

This clonotype occurred many times. V usage is TRBV2 and J usage is TRBJ2-5; perhaps TRBD1 as D (6 bases). V was pared by 2 bases and J by 5 bases, with 15 bases between. Per the germline V gene, CDR1 is SNHLY and CDR2 is FYNNEI. The CDR3 runs to 15 residues. The CDR3 here is CASSELGQPQETQYF. CDR3 DNA sequence: TGTGCCAGCAGTGAATTAGGACAGCCCCAGGAGACCCAGTACTTC. Supplemented by reference TRBV2 and TRBJ2-5, the full variable domain reads EPEVTQTPSHQVTQMGQEVILRCVPISNHLYFYWYRQILGQKVEFLVSFYNNEISEKSEIFDDQFSVERPDGSNFTLKIRSTKLEDSAMYFCASSELGQPQETQYFGPGTRLLVL.

This clonotype was recorded at least ten times. The chain links TRBV12-3 or TRBV12-4 to TRBJ2-2; D is undetermined. Trimming cost V 3 bases and J 6 bases, with 5 bases left between them. The CDR3 sequence is 12 residues long. CDR3 nucleotide sequence: TGTGCCAGCAGTTTTCGGGCCGGGGAGCTGTTTTTT. Residues: CASSFRAGELFF.

A few counts support this clonotype. This sequence joins TRBV19 and TRBJ2-1; 10 positions agree with TRBD2. J gave up 3 bases and V 4 bases, and 6 bases lay outside the gene matches. The CDR3 sequence is 16 residues long. From germline, CDR1 is LNHDA and CDR2 SQIVND (reference sequence). The CDR3 protein is CASSRLAGEDYNEQFF. The CDR3 bases are TGTGCCAGTAGTAGGCTAGCGGGAGAGGACTACAATGAGCAGTTCTTC. The full variable domain, in which reference TRBV19 and TRBJ2-1 provide the parts outside the CDR3, is DGGITQSPKYLFRKEGQNVTLSCEQNLNHDAMYWYRQDPGQGLRLIYYSQIVNDFQKGDIAEGYSVSREKKESFPLTVTSAQKNPTAFYLCASSRLAGEDYNEQFFGPGTRLTVL.

This clonotype appeared many times. This chain connects TRBV20-1 to TRBJ2-1; 10 nucleotides align to TRBD2. CDR1 and CDR2 (germline): DFQATT, SNEGSKA (reference sequence). The CDR3 has 15 residues. The junction had 10 bases not matched to a gene; V was cut back by 6 bases and J by 5 bases. This CDR3 reads CSAHGSLAGDNEQFF. Here the CDR3 DNA reads TGCAGTGCCCACGGAAGCCTAGCGGGGGACAATGAGCAGTTCTTC.

The rearrangement uses TRBV29-1 and TRBJ2-1; 8 bases agree with TRBD2. The CDR3 totals 14 residues. From germline, CDR1 is SQVTM and CDR2 ANQGSEA. The ends lost 1 base at V and 4 bases at J; junction bases unmatched: 3. The chain's CDR3 is CSVEVLAEYNEQFF. CDR3 nucleotide sequence: TGCAGCGTTGAAGTACTAGCGGAATACAATGAGCAGTTCTTC.

This clonotype was seen a handful of times. The chain links TRBV7-8 to TRBJ2-6; no reliable D call. Germline-derived CDR1 and CDR2 are SGHVS and FQNEAQ. This CDR3 is 16 amino acids long. V lost 5 bases to trimming and J lost 6 bases, with 17 bases between them. The CDR3 spells CASSASELLLANVLTF. In DNA form, the CDR3 reads TGTGCCAGCAGCGCCAGCGAATTGCTCTTGGCCAACGTCCTGACTTTC.

The gene calls are TRBV28 and TRBJ1-5; 7 bases agree with TRBD1. V lost 3 bases and J lost 3; bases outside the gene matches: 5. The CDR3 is 15 amino acids. CDR1 and CDR2 (germline): MDHEN, SYDVKM. DNA for the CDR3: TGTGCCAGCAGTTTCCCAGGGGGGGCCAATCAGCCCCAGCATTTT. It translates to CASSFPGGANQPQHF.

This clonotype occurred many times. The rearrangement links TRBV5-8 to TRBJ2-3; D ambiguous. The CDR3 is made up of 13 amino acids. The germline V gene encodes CDR1 SGHTS and CDR2 YDEGEE. V gave up 1 base and J gave up 5 bases, with 8 bases separating them. CDR3 region: CASSLSELDTQYF. The CDR3 nucleotides read TGTGCCAGCAGCTTGTCCGAGTTAGATACGCAGTATTTT.

V gene TRBV20-1 combines with J gene TRBJ1-2; D call uncertain. The CDR3 covers 12 residues. CDR1 DFQATT and CDR2 SNEGSKA come from the germline V gene (reference sequence). V shed 1 base and J shed 1 base, with 4 bases lying between them. This CDR3 is CSARGHNYGYTF. In DNA form, the CDR3 reads TGCAGTGCTAGAGGACATAACTATGGCTACACCTTC.

This clonotype was found many times. The V call is TRBV25-1, the J call TRBJ1-1, with D possibly matching TRBD1 (6 bases). The CDR3 sequence is 13 residues long. Between the trimmed V and J ends, which lost 2 bases and 5 bases, there was a span of 9 bases. CDR1 is MGHDK and CDR2 is SYGVNS in the germline V gene. CDR3 protein: CASSEGGQTEAFF. CDR3 coding DNA: TGTGCCAGCAGTGAAGGTGGACAGACTGAAGCTTTCTTT.

This rearrangement joins TRBV11-2 to TRBJ1-4; D gene unclear. Trimming took off 3 bases at V and 8 bases at J, with 16 bases between the two ends. CDR3 length: 15 residues. Germline V gene sequence: CDR1 SGHAT, CDR2 FQNNGV. The CDR3 sequence is CASSFIFSPLEKLFF. The CDR3 bases are TGTGCCAGCAGCTTTATATTCTCTCCCCTCGAAAAACTGTTTTTT.

This clonotype was detected ten times or more. V and J are TRBV2 and TRBJ2-5, with 11 positions matching TRBD2. Germline CDR1 and CDR2: SNHLY and FYNNEI. V lost 1 base and J lost 6; bases outside the gene matches: 4. The CDR3 is made up of 15 amino acids. The CDR3 nucleotides read TGTGCCAGCAGTGAAGGTAGCGGGAGGGCCCAGACCCAGTACTTC. Its translation: CASSEGSGRAQTQYF.

This clonotype has a count of ten or more. The chain has TRBV5-1 and TRBJ2-5; 10 positions agree with TRBD2. The junction had 4 bases not matched to a gene; V was cut back by 0 bases and J by 5 bases. This CDR3 contains 15 residues. Per the germline V gene, CDR1 is SGHRS and CDR2 is YFSETQ. CDR3 residues: CASSLDGAGGETQYF. DNA for the CDR3: TGCGCCAGCAGCTTGGACGGAGCGGGAGGGGAGACCCAGTACTTC.

This clonotype was observed at least ten times. The genes are TRBV7-9 and TRBJ2-5; D possibly corresponds to TRBD2 (6 bases). Trimming removed 5 bases at V and 4 bases at J, with 20 bases between. This CDR3 is built from 16 residues. Germline-derived CDR1 and CDR2 are SEHNR and FQNEAQ (reference sequence). CDR3 DNA sequence: TGTGCCAGCAGCGTACCTACCGACTGGGGAGGAGAGACCCAGTACTTC. It translates to CASSVPTDWGGETQYF.

At least ten counts were recorded for this clonotype. This chain links TRBV15 with TRBJ1-5; D not resolved. The CDR3 sequence is 18 residues long. Germline V gene sequence: CDR1 LNHNV, CDR2 YYDKDF (reference sequence). The ends were cut back, 0 bases at V and 0 bases at J, with 15 bases in the middle. CDR3 bases: TGTGCCACCAGCAGAGATGTGGGAGGTACCTTTAGCAATCAGCCCCAGCATTTT. Encoded protein: CATSRDVGGTFSNQPQHF. The full variable domain, completed using reference TRBV15 and TRBJ1-5, is DAMVIQNPRYQVTQFGKPVTLSCSQTLNHNVMYWYQQKSSQAPKLLFHYYDKDFNNEADTPDNFQSRRPNTSFCFLDIRSPGLGDTAMYLCATSRDVGGTFSNQPQHFGDGTRLSIL.

This clonotype was found many times. J is TRBJ1-2 and V is TRBV27; 10 bases match TRBD1. Germline V gene lookup returns CDR1 MNHEY and CDR2 SMNVEV (reference sequence). The V gene end was trimmed by 4 bases and the J gene end by 3 bases; junction bases not matched to a gene: 11. The CDR3 has 17 amino acids. This CDR3 reads CASSSRDRGGQYYGYTF. The CDR3 DNA reads as TGTGCCAGCAGTTCCCGGGACAGGGGAGGGCAGTACTATGGCTACACCTTC.

This clonotype was seen only a few times. The V gene is TRBV3-1, the J gene TRBJ2-3; tentative D call: TRBD1 (6 bases). Trimming shortened V by 4 bases and J by 5 bases, and 16 bases separated the two germline ends. The CDR3 has 15 amino acids. Germline loops: CDR1 LGHDT, CDR2 YNNKEL (reference sequence). CDR3 in DNA: TGTGCCAGCAGCCGAGGACAGTCGAGGGGAGATACGCAGTATTTT. Its protein is CASSRGQSRGDTQYF.

This clonotype has ten or more counts. The V gene is TRBV28, the J gene TRBJ2-2, with 10 positions matching TRBD2. With 6 bases clipped from V and 6 bases from J, the junction kept 7 bases outside the gene matches. CDR3 length: 15 amino acids. Germline CDR1 MDHEN, CDR2 SYDVKM. CDR3 amino acids: CASRSSGSTSGELFF. DNA of the CDR3: TGTGCCAGCAGGTCTAGCGGGAGTACCTCCGGGGAGCTGTTTTTT.

This clonotype was found many times. CDR3 sequence (DNA): TGTGCCAGCAGTTACCCTCCGGGACAGGGGGGGAGTGAGCAGTTCTTC. Translation: CASSYPPGQGGSEQFF. The gene calls are TRBV6-5 and TRBJ2-1; 11 nucleotides align to TRBD1. J lost 9 bases, V lost 2 bases, and 9 bases had no gene match. The CDR3 spans 16 residues. The germline V gene has CDR1 MNHEY and CDR2 SVGAGI.

At least ten counts were recorded for this clonotype. The chain employs TRBV6-1 and TRBJ2-1; TRBD1 is a possible D gene (6 bases). Deletions cut 0 bases from V and 6 bases from J, with 9 bases between. Germline CDR1 is MNHNS and CDR2 is SASEGT. The CDR3 is 14 amino acids. The CDR3 sequence is CASSEAGGSNEQFF. For the CDR3, the DNA is TGTGCCAGCAGTGAAGCTGGGGGCAGCAATGAGCAGTTCTTC.

This clonotype was detected many times. V gene TRBV3-1 combines with J gene TRBJ2-7; D uncertain. Germline V gene sequence: CDR1 LGHDT, CDR2 YNNKEL (reference sequence). Trimming cost V 0 bases and J 2 bases, with 8 bases left between them. This CDR3 has 14 residues. The CDR3 nucleotides are TGTGCCAGCAGCCAAGATATGACTGCCTACGAGCAGTACTTC. As protein: CASSQDMTAYEQYF.

The table lists this clonotype with many counts. The CDR3 bases are TGTGCCAGCAGTTTATATACGGCGGGACATTCGGTCGAGCAGTACTTC. The encoded protein is CASSLYTAGHSVEQYF. The chain recombines TRBV27 with TRBJ2-7; D might be TRBD1 or TRBD2, each matching 6 bases. The CDR3 runs to 16 residues. The V gene's germline CDR1 is MNHEY and CDR2 SMNVEV (reference sequence). V gave up 1 base and J gave up 6 bases, with 19 bases separating them.